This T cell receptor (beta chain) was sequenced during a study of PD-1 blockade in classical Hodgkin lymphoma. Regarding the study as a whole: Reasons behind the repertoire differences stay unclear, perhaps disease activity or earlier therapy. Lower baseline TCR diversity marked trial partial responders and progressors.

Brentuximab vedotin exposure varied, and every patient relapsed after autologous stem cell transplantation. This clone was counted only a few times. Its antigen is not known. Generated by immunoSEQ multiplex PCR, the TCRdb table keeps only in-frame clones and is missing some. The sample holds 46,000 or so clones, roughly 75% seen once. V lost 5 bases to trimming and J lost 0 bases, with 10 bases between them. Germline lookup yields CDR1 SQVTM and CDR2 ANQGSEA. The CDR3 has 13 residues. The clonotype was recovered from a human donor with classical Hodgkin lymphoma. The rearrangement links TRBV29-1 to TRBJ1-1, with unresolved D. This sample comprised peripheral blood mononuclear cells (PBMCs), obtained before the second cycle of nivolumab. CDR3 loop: CSVRASMNTEAFF. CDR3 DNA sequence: TGCAGCGTTCGGGCCAGCATGAACACTGAAGCTTTCTTT.